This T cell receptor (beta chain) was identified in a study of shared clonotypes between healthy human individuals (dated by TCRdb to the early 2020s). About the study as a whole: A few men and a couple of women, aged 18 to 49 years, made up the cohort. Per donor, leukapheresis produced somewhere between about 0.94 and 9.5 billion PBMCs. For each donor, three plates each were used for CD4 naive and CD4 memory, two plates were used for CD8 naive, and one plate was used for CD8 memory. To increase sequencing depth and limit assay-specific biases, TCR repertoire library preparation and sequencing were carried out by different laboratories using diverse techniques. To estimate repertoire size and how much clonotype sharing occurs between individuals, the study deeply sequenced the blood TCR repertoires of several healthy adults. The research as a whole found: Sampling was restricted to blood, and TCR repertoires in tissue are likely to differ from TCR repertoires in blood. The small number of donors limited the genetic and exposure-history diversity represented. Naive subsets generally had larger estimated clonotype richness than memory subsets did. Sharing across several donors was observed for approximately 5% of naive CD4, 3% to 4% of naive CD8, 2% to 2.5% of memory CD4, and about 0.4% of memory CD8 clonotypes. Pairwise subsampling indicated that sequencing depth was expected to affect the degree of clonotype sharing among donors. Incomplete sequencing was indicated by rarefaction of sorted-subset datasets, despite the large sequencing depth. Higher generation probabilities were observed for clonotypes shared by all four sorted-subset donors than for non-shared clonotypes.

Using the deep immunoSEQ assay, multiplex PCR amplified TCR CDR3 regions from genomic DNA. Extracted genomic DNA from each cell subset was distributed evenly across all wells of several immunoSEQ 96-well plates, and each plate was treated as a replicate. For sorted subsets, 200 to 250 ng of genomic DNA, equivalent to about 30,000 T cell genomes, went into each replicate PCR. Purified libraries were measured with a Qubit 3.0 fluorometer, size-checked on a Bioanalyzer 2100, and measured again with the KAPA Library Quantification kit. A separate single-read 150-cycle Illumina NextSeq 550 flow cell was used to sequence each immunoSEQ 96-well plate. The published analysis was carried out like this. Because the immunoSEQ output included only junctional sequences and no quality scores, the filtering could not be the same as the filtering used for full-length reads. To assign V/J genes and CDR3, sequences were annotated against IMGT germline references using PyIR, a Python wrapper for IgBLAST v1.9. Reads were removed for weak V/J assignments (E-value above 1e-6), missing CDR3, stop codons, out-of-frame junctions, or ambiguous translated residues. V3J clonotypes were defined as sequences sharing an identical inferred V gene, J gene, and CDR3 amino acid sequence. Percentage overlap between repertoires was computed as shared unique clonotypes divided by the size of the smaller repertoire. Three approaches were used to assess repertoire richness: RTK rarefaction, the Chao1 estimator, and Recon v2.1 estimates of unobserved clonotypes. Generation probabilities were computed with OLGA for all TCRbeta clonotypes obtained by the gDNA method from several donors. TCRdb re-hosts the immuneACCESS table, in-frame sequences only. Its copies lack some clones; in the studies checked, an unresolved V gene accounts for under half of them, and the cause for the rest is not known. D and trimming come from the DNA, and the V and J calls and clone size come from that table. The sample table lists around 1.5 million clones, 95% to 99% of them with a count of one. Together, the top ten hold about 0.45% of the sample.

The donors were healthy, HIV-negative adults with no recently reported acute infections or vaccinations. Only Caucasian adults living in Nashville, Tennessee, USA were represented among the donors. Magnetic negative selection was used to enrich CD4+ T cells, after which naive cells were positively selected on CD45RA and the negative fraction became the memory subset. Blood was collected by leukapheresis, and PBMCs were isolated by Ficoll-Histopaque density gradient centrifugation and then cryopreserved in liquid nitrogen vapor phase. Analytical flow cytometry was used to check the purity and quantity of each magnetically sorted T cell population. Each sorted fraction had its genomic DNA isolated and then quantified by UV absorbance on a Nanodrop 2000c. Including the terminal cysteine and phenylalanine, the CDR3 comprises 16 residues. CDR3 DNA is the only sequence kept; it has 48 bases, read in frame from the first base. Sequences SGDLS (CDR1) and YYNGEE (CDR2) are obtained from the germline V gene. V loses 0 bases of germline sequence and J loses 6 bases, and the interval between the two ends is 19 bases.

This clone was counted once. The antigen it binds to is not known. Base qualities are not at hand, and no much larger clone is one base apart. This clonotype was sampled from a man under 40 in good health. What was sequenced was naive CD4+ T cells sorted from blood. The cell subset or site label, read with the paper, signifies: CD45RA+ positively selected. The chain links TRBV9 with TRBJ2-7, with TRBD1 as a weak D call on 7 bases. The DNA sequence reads TGTGCCAGCAGCGTAGGGGCGGGCAGGGGGGATGGCGAGCAGTACTTC. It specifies CASSVGAGRGDGEQYF.